These 13 T cell receptor beta chains were all obtained from the same sample, sequenced in a study of cytomegalovirus exposure and HLA in healthy donors. A multiplex PCR was run with 60 Vbeta primers and 13 Jbeta primers. Here immunoSEQ multiplex PCR was the method, and the copy in TCRdb shows in-frame clones only, minus some. The data show hundreds of thousands of clones, approximately 90% seen once. The sample comprised PBMCs. These receptors originate from a woman aged 18-29 years in good health and CMV-seronegative.

J is TRBJ2-1 and V is TRBV2; the D is unclear. Germline V gene sequence: CDR1 SNHLY, CDR2 FYNNEI. The CDR3 is 13 amino acids. Trimming cost V 6 bases and J 6 bases, with 12 bases left between them. CDR3 amino acids: CASSQNSLNEQFF. CDR3 nucleotide sequence: TGTGCCAGCAGCCAAAACTCTCTCAATGAGCAGTTCTTC. Filled out from reference TRBV2 and TRBJ2-1, the complete variable domain reads EPEVTQTPSHQVTQMGQEVILRCVPISNHLYFYWYRQILGQKVEFLVSFYNNEISEKSEIFDDQFSVERPDGSNFTLKIRSTKLEDSAMYFCASSQNSLNEQFFGPGTRLTVL.

This chain connects TRBV30 to TRBJ1-5, with 8 nucleotides matching TRBD1. Germline values: CDR1 GTSNPN, CDR2 SVGIG (reference sequence). The trim removed 2 bases at V and 4 bases at J, leaving 7 bases unmatched. This CDR3 has 15 residues. This CDR3 reads CAWSPDRALNQPQHF. CDR3 DNA: TGTGCCTGGAGTCCGGACAGGGCTTTGAATCAGCCCCAGCATTTT.

The chain uses TRBV30 and TRBJ1-2; no clear D. The V end lost 4 bases, the J end lost 4 bases, and 10 bases lay between the germline ends. The CDR3 has 12 residues. Germline values: CDR1 GTSNPN, CDR2 SVGIG (reference sequence). Here the CDR3 DNA reads TGTGCCTGGACCCTGTCGGGCTATGGCTACACCTTC. It specifies CAWTLSGYGYTF. The full variable domain, rest sourced from reference TRBV30 and TRBJ1-2, is SQTIHQWPATLVQPVGSPLSLECTVEGTSNPNLYWYRQAAGRGLQLLFYSVGIGQISSEVPQNLSASRPQDRQFILSSKKLLLSDSGFYLCAWTLSGYGYTFGSGTRLTVV.

This sequence joins TRBV29-1 and TRBJ2-5, with 8 bases identical to TRBD1. The CDR3 spans 13 residues. Per germline, CDR1 SQVTM and CDR2 ANQGSEA. Germline trimming cut 5 bases from V and 4 bases from J; bases unmatched to any gene: 6. The CDR3 DNA follows: TGCAGCGTTAGGACAGGGTACCCAGAGACCCAGTACTTC. It yields the protein CSVRTGYPETQYF.

This chain uses TRBV18 with TRBJ2-3; D possibly corresponds to TRBD1 (5 bases). Germline V gene data show CDR1 as KGHSH and CDR2 as LQKENI. The CDR3 is made up of 15 amino acids. Trimming pared 2 bases from V and 0 bases from J, leaving 9 bases between. The CDR3 nucleotides are TGTGCCAGCTCACCAAAAGACAGAAGCACAGATACGCAGTATTTT. Protein product: CASSPKDRSTDTQYF.

The chain is built from TRBV5-8 and TRBJ1-2, with D hard to call. This CDR3 has 18 amino acids. Germline lookup yields CDR1 SGHTS and CDR2 YDEGEE. V dropped 0 bases and J dropped 4 bases, with 22 bases sitting between them. CDR3 bases: TGTGCCAGCAGCTTGGCCAACTGGGCAGGCGGGTCCAGCTATGGCTACACCTTC. This codes for CASSLANWAGGSSYGYTF.

V usage is TRBV4-2 and J usage is TRBJ2-7; 11 bases agree with TRBD2. CDR3 length equals 14 residues. Germline V gene lookup returns CDR1 LGHNA and CDR2 YNFKEQ. V was clipped by 5 bases and J by 1 base; unmatched bases: 1. CDR3 in DNA: TGTGCCAGCAGCGGGACTAGCGGATCCTACGAGCAGTACTTC. It specifies CASSGTSGSYEQYF.

The genes are TRBV18 and TRBJ2-5; D possibly corresponds to TRBD2 (5 bases). The J call may be mistaken, given a closer DNA end match to TRBJ2-7. Germline-derived CDR1 and CDR2 are KGHSH and LQKENI. The CDR3 totals 14 residues. The chain's CDR3 is CASSPSLAAYEQYF. As DNA, the CDR3 is TGTGCCAGCTCACCATCGCTAGCAGCCTACGAGCAGTACTTC.

The chain uses TRBV5-1 and TRBJ2-5; TRBD1 aligns across 7 bases. CDR3 length equals 14 residues. Germline lookup yields CDR1 SGHRS and CDR2 YFSETQ. Germline trimming cut 3 bases from V and 11 bases from J; bases unmatched to any gene: 13. The DNA for the CDR3 is TGCGCCAGCAGCTCGCGACAGGGTGGGGGTGAGCAGTACTTC. It encodes CASSSRQGGGEQYF. Combining the CDR3 with reference TRBV5-1 and TRBJ2-5 gives the whole variable domain KAGVTQTPRYLIKTRGQQVTLSCSPISGHRSVSWYQQTPGQGLQFLFEYFSETQRNKGNFPGRFSGRQFSNSRSEMNVSTLELGDSALYLCASSSRQGGGEQYFGPGTRLLVL.

V gene TRBV7-2 combines with J gene TRBJ2-1; 9 bases are shared with TRBD2. CDR1 is SGHTA and CDR2 is FQGNSA in the germline V gene. With V trimmed by 7 bases and J by 4 bases, 8 bases remained unmatched. The CDR3 consists of 15 residues. CDR3 bases: TGTGCCAGCACCACACTTAGCGGGGGTTACAATGAGCAGTTCTTC. Amino acid sequence: CASTTLSGGYNEQFF.

V gene TRBV6-5 combines with J gene TRBJ1-2; D ambiguous. Trimming pared 8 bases from V and 4 bases from J, leaving 8 bases between. The germline V gene encodes CDR1 MNHEY and CDR2 SVGAGI. This CDR3 has 11 residues. DNA of the CDR3: TGTGCCAGCGGAGCTACCTATGGCTACACCTTC. This sequence encodes CASGATYGYTF.

This clone was seen more than once but under ten times. V is TRBV5-4 and J is TRBJ2-7, with a tentative D call TRBD1 (6 bases). The CDR3 has 13 amino acids. The V end lost 3 bases, the J end lost 6 bases, and 13 bases lay between the germline ends. CDR1 and CDR2 from the germline V gene are SGHNT and YYREEE (reference sequence). CDR3 bases: TGTGCCAGCAGCTGGGAGCAGGGGCGCGAGCAGTACTTC. Translation gives CASSWEQGREQYF.

This chain uses TRBV30 with TRBJ1-4; 9 bases agree with TRBD1. V lost 5 bases and J lost 7; bases outside the gene matches: 5. The CDR3 covers 13 residues. CDR1 and CDR2 (germline): GTSNPN, SVGIG (reference sequence). In nucleotides, the CDR3 is TGTGCCTGGGGGGACAGGGAGGGTGAAAAACTGTTTTTT. Residues: CAWGDREGEKLFF.